These 13 T cell receptor beta chains were all obtained from the same sample, sequenced in a study of spatial heterogeneity in lung cancer. TCRdb independently ran MiXCR on the 5' RACE reads; one entry per CDR3 protein. The top ten hold 5% to 7.5% of the sample, which has about 85,000 distinct CDR3 sequences, approximately 20% seen once. The time point was: sample taken at primary tumor resection. Whole RNA, isolated from tumor, nontumor lung or frozen PBMC, was sequenced without prior sorting. The source was PBMCs, collected at surgery. The receptors derive from a male donor with early-stage non-small cell lung cancer.

The chain employs TRBV12-2 and TRBJ2-4; TRBD2 reflects the table's D call only, with no check against the DNA. TRBV12-2 is designated a pseudogene. This CDR3 is 20 amino acids long. This CDR3 is CASRLGRLAGAYTSKNIQYF. CDR3 sequence (DNA): TGTGCAAGTCGCTTAGGAAGACTAGCGGGAGCATATACGTCCAAAAACATTCAGTACTTC.

This clonotype has just a few counts. The gene calls are TRBV7-8 and TRBJ2-2; D gene uncertain. Germline V gene lookup returns CDR1 SGHVS and CDR2 FQNEAQ. The CDR3 is made up of 15 amino acids. V lost 1 base to trimming and J lost 1 base, with 7 bases between them. The CDR3 nucleotides read TGTGCCAGCAGCTTAGTACACTTGAACACCGGGGAGCTGTTTTTT. Translating it yields CASSLVHLNTGELFF.

This chain connects TRBV5-1 to TRBJ2-3; D not resolved. Deletions cut 7 bases from V and 2 bases from J, with 14 bases between. This CDR3 comprises 14 residues. CDR1 is SGHRS, CDR2 YFSETQ, per germline. CDR3 bases: TGCGCCAGCGGCCAATCTCGGATCACAGATACGCAGTATTTT. The encoded protein is CASGQSRITDTQYF.

This clonotype was counted ten times or more. The genes are TRBV4-2 and TRBJ2-1, with TRBD2 identical over 7 bases. Germline assignment: CDR1 LGHNA and CDR2 YNFKEQ. This CDR3 comprises 14 residues. The junction had 5 bases not matched to a gene; V was cut back by 4 bases and J by 5 bases. The CDR3, as DNA: TGTGCCAGCAGCCGAGGACTAGTGGACAATGAGCAGTTCTTC. Translated, it gives CASSRGLVDNEQFF.

The chain links TRBV19 to TRBJ1-5; D gene uncertain. The CDR3 is made up of 15 amino acids. V was clipped by 10 bases and J by 4 bases, with 20 bases between them. The V gene's germline CDR1 is LNHDA and CDR2 SQIVND (reference sequence). The CDR3: CATRKGSGENQPQHF. DNA for the CDR3: TGTGCCACGAGAAAGGGTTCAGGCGAAAATCAGCCCCAGCATTTT.

The V and J genes are TRBV10-3 and TRBJ2-3; 8 bases line up with TRBD2. The germline V gene has CDR1 ENHRY and CDR2 SYGVKD. The ends lost 7 bases at V and 6 bases at J; junction bases unmatched: 9. The CDR3 is 14 residues long. The CDR3 reads CAITARGAADTQYF. The CDR3 DNA sequence: TGTGCCATCACAGCGCGGGGGGCTGCTGATACGCAGTATTTT.

V is TRBV7-6 and J is TRBJ1-1, with a possible D match to TRBD1 (5 bases). This CDR3 contains 14 residues. Trimming shortened V by 2 bases and J by 3 bases, and 10 bases separated the two germline ends. The germline V gene has CDR1 SGHVS and CDR2 FNYEAQ. The CDR3 loop is CASSLRGRDTEAFF. Written as DNA, the CDR3 is TGTGCCAGCAGCTTAAGGGGTAGGGACACTGAAGCTTTCTTT.

The chain carries TRBV5-1 and TRBJ2-7, with 8 bases that match TRBD1. Germline CDR1 and CDR2: SGHRS and YFSETQ. Trimming removed 4 bases from V and 7 bases from J; junction bases left unmatched: 10. This CDR3 has 14 residues. As DNA, the CDR3 is TGCGCCAGCAGCAACGGACAGGGTAGGGGAGAGCAGTACTTC. Translating it yields CASSNGQGRGEQYF.

The sample holds a few counts of this clonotype. The chain combines TRBV20-1 with TRBJ1-2; D might be TRBD1 (6 bases). The CDR3 covers 13 residues. Germline lookup yields CDR1 DFQATT and CDR2 SNEGSKA (reference sequence). The V end was cut by 5 bases, the J end by 2 bases, with 12 bases between. CDR3 bases: TGCAGTGCTGAGCGGACAGCCAACTATGGCTACACCTTC. It translates to CSAERTANYGYTF.

The genes are TRBV7-2 and TRBJ2-2, with a possible D match to TRBD1 (6 bases). V lost 2 bases, J lost 7 bases, and 11 bases lay in between. The CDR3 is 14 amino acids. Germline loops: CDR1 SGHTA, CDR2 FQGNSA. The CDR3 coding sequence is TGTGCCAGCAGCTTAAATGGGGGCGGCGGGGAGCTGTTTTTT. This encodes CASSLNGGGGELFF.

A few counts support this clonotype. The V and J genes are TRBV28 and TRBJ2-2; 12 nucleotides match TRBD2. With 3 bases clipped from V and 5 bases from J, the junction kept 4 bases outside the gene matches. Germline assignment: CDR1 MDHEN and CDR2 SYDVKM. There are 16 residues in the CDR3. The chain's CDR3 is CASSLTSGRGTGELFF. DNA of the CDR3: TGTGCCAGCAGTTTGACTAGCGGGAGAGGAACCGGGGAGCTGTTTTTT.

In this sample, this clonotype turned up many times. This sequence joins TRBV29-1 and TRBJ1-2; no reliable D call. Germline CDR1 reads SQVTM; CDR2 reads ANQGSEA. With 5 bases removed from V and 4 bases from J, the gap between germline ends came to 17 bases. The CDR3 loop spans 14 amino acids. CDR3 loop: CSVPQALSSYGYTF. The CDR3 DNA sequence: TGCAGCGTTCCCCAGGCCCTCTCTTCCTATGGCTACACCTTC.

This rearrangement joins TRBV30 to TRBJ2-2; tentatively, D is TRBD1 (6 bases). The length of the CDR3 is 15 residues. Per germline, CDR1 GTSNPN and CDR2 SVGIG (reference sequence). V gave up 8 bases and J gave up 2 bases, with 18 bases separating them. The CDR3 DNA is TGTGCCGCCCCCCTAGGGACACATAACACCGGGGAGCTGTTTTTT. Translation gives CAAPLGTHNTGELFF.